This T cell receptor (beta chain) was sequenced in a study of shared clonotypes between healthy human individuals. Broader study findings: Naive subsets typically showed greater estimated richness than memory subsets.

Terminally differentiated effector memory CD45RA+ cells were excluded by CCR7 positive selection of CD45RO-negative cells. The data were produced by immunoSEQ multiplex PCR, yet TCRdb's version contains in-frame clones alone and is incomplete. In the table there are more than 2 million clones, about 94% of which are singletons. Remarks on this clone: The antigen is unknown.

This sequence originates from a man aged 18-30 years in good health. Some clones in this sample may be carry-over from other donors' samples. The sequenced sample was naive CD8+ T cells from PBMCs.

DNA for the CDR3: TGTGCCAGCAGCCAAGGACGGGACAGGGTGTACGAGCAGTACTTC. This translates into CASSQGRDRVYEQYF. The chain carries TRBV4-2 and TRBJ2-7; 9 bases fit TRBD1. This CDR3 is built from 15 residues. Germline CDR1 LGHNA, CDR2 YNFKEQ. The V segment lost 1 base and the J segment 4 bases; nucleotides outside the gene matches: 5.